This T cell receptor (beta chain) came from a study of T-cell reconstitution after alpha-beta-depleted transplantation in children. Study-level findings and limits: At around two months after transplant, the alpha-beta T cells were reportedly derived from several hundred expanded clones that came from non-depleted graft cells. Where some patients showed high TCRbeta diversity at day 60, it came from recipient T cells and thymic progenitors that had survived. By one year post-transplant, T-cell counts and diversity largely arose from T cells that were newly produced.

This CDR3 comprises 16 residues. Germline V lookup: CDR1 SEHNR, CDR2 FQNEAQ (reference sequence). Germline trimming cut 5 bases from V and 4 bases from J; bases unmatched to any gene: 5. A note on this clonotype: The antigen is unknown.

Molecular barcoding with unique molecular identifiers was used for the TCRbeta library. TCRdb passed the PCR reads through MiXCR, listing each CDR3 protein once. Of about 420,000 distinct CDR3 sequences in the sample, 15% to 20% were seen once. The sample was PBMCs, mostly from graft donor cells, taken 360 days after TCRalphabeta/CD19-depleted stem cell transplant. The chain employs TRBV7-9 and TRBJ2-5; 15 bases agree with TRBD2. The clonotype was recovered from a boy younger than two who had a stem cell transplant for Wiskott-Aldrich syndrome, so the T cells may come from the graft donor. The CDR3 nucleotides are TGTGCCAGCAGCCTCAGGGGACTAGCGGGAGGAGAGACCCAGTACTTC. Amino acids: CASSLRGLAGGETQYF.